A single sample gave rise to the 28 T cell receptor beta chains below, sequenced in a study of Graves' ophthalmopathy and Graves' hyperthyroidism. TCR beta CDR3 regions were amplified from RNA transcripts. In the first round, RT-PCR was carried out with HTBI primers, and a multiplex PCR formed the second round. A single record per CDR3 protein comes from TCRdb applying MiXCR to the multiplex PCR reads. The sample shows 350,000 to 400,000 distinct CDR3 sequences, approximately 15% of them seen only once. Sequencing was done on a sample of peripheral blood. The receptors here all came from a woman aged 18-29 years with stable Graves' hyperthyroidism.

This clonotype has ten or more counts. The chain is built from TRBV12-3 or TRBV12-4 and TRBJ1-1, with D perhaps TRBD1 (6 bases). V was pared by 3 bases and J by 8 bases, with 16 bases between. The CDR3 extends over 14 amino acids. CDR3 DNA sequence: TGTGCCAGCAGTTTCCGCAACTTCCAGGGGGAAGCTTTCTTT. It specifies CASSFRNFQGEAFF.

In this sample, this clonotype turned up once. V and J are TRBV6-5 and TRBJ1-1; D is perhaps TRBD1 (6 bases). Germline CDR1 is MNHEY and CDR2 is SVGAGI. This CDR3 contains 17 residues. Trimming pared 2 bases from V and 1 base from J, leaving 17 bases between. The CDR3 reads CASSYGGLSERNTEAFF. DNA for the CDR3: TGTGCCAGCAGTTACGGGGGGCTCTCCGAAAGGAACACTGAAGCTTTCTTT.

This clonotype appeared many times. The gene calls are TRBV6-2 or TRBV6-3 and TRBJ2-2; 12 bases fit TRBD2. CDR3 length equals 18 residues. CDR1 and CDR2 from the germline V gene are MNHEY and SVGEGT. J gave up 2 bases and V 2 bases, and 6 bases lay outside the gene matches. The CDR3 sequence: CASSYTSGGSVNTGELFF. The CDR3 coding sequence is TGTGCCAGCAGTTACACTAGCGGGGGGTCAGTCAACACCGGGGAGCTGTTTTTT.

In this sample, this clonotype turned up many times. This chain uses TRBV10-1 with TRBJ2-7; D is ambiguous. The germline V gene encodes CDR1 WNHNN and CDR2 SYGVQD (reference sequence). There are 13 residues in the CDR3. Deletions cut 2 bases from V and 0 bases from J, with 5 bases between. The CDR3 protein is CASSEVGSYEQYF. The CDR3 DNA reads TGCGCCAGCAGTGAGGTGGGCTCCTACGAGCAGTACTTC.

This clonotype showed up many times. The rearrangement uses TRBV12-3 or TRBV12-4 and TRBJ2-6; D call uncertain. This CDR3 contains 15 residues. V dropped 3 bases and J dropped 2 bases, with 8 bases sitting between them. DNA for the CDR3: TGTGCCAGCAGTTTGGTAATCCCTGGGGCCAACGTCCTGACTTTC. It is translated as CASSLVIPGANVLTF.

V and J are TRBV7-9 and TRBJ2-5, with TRBD2 as a possible D gene (5 bases). Trimming removed 1 base from V and 3 bases from J, with 15 bases in between. Germline V lookup: CDR1 SEHNR, CDR2 FQNEAQ (reference sequence). This CDR3 has 16 residues. The CDR3 DNA reads TGTGCCAGCAGCTTAGGTGATCAGGACTTGGAAGAGACCCAGTACTTC. This codes for CASSLGDQDLEETQYF. Variable domain in full (rest from reference TRBV7-9 and TRBJ2-5): DTGVSQNPRHKITKRGQNVTFRCDPISEHNRLYWYRQTLGQGPEFLTYFQNEAQLEKSRLLSDRFSAERPKGSFSTLEIQRTEQGDSAMYLCASSLGDQDLEETQYFGPGTRLLVL.

This clonotype was found many times. This chain joins TRBV20-1 and TRBJ2-2, with 9 bases lining up with TRBD2. This CDR3 has 15 residues. Germline V gene sequence: CDR1 DFQATT, CDR2 SNEGSKA (reference sequence). The trim removed 3 bases at V and 2 bases at J, leaving 4 bases unmatched. For the CDR3, the DNA is TGCAGTGCTAGTGTGCGGGGGGGCAACACCGGGGAGCTGTTTTTT. The encoded protein is CSASVRGGNTGELFF.

There are many counts of this clonotype. V is TRBV24-1 and J is TRBJ2-2; TRBD2 might be the D (6 bases). With 9 bases removed from V and 1 base from J, the gap between germline ends came to 11 bases. There are 14 residues in the CDR3. Germline V gives CDR1 KGHDR, CDR2 SFDVKD. The CDR3 here is CATSGTLNTGELFF. In nucleotides, the CDR3 is TGTGCCACCTCAGGGACTTTGAACACCGGGGAGCTGTTTTTT.

This clonotype was seen repeatedly, ten times or more. The chain employs TRBV12-3 or TRBV12-4 and TRBJ1-1, with TRBD1 identical over 7 bases. The CDR3 extends over 14 amino acids. Trimming at V came to 6 bases and at J to 4 bases, leaving 8 bases not matched to a gene. The CDR3 bases are TGTGCCAGCAGCCTCCTGGCAGGGGGCACTGAAGCTTTCTTT. The encoded protein is CASSLLAGGTEAFF.

This clonotype was detected ten times or more. This rearrangement joins TRBV12-3 or TRBV12-4 to TRBJ1-1, with a tentative D call TRBD1 (5 bases). The CDR3 spans 14 residues. Trimming shortened V by 8 bases and J by 3 bases, and 16 bases separated the two germline ends. The CDR3 region has the DNA TGTGCCAGCCGTCCGCAGGGCGGTTACACTGAAGCTTTCTTT. This encodes CASRPQGGYTEAFF.

The sample holds many counts of this clonotype. CDR3 DNA: TGTGCCAGTAGTATTAGCCCACTAGCGAAAATCGAGACCCAGTACTTC. Translation gives CASSISPLAKIETQYF. This chain joins TRBV19 and TRBJ2-5; 7 nucleotides align to TRBD2. The J segment lost 5 bases and the V segment lost 3 bases, leaving 12 bases of the junction unmatched. The CDR3 runs 16 residues. From germline, CDR1 is LNHDA and CDR2 SQIVND (reference sequence).

The rearrangement links TRBV27 to TRBJ1-5, with D perhaps matching TRBD1 (5 bases). The germline CDR1 and CDR2 sequences are MNHEY and SMNVEV (reference sequence). Trimming cost V 1 base and J 7 bases, with 20 bases left between them. The CDR3 has 17 residues. The CDR3 sequence is CASSLWAGRSPPQPQHF. Here the CDR3 DNA reads TGTGCCAGCAGTTTATGGGCAGGGAGATCACCGCCCCAGCCCCAGCATTTT.

In this sample, this clonotype turned up many times. This sequence joins TRBV2 and TRBJ1-2, with a weak D call TRBD1 (5 bases). Germline V gene data show CDR1 as SNHLY and CDR2 as FYNNEI. The CDR3 sequence is 13 residues long. V shed 6 bases and J shed 6 bases, with 14 bases lying between them. Written as DNA, the CDR3 is TGTGCCAGCAGCCCACTGGGGCGAGATGGCTACACCTTC. Protein product: CASSPLGRDGYTF.

Only a few counts were recorded for this clonotype. The chain uses TRBV20-1 and TRBJ1-1; no firm D call. Germline CDR1 DFQATT, CDR2 SNEGSKA (reference sequence). This CDR3 is 15 amino acids long. V lost 3 bases and J 0 bases, leaving 14 bases between the germline ends. The CDR3 coding sequence is TGCAGTGCTAGGCCCCCCCGTGGGGTGAACACTGAAGCTTTCTTT. Translating gives CSARPPRGVNTEAFF.

This clonotype was seen repeatedly, ten times or more. The rearrangement links TRBV4-1 to TRBJ2-7; no firm D call. CDR1 is MGHRA and CDR2 is YSYEKL in the germline V gene. Trimming removed 2 bases from V and 4 bases from J, with 18 bases in between. The length of the CDR3 is 16 residues. The CDR3 spells CASSQTGPFLMYEQYF. The CDR3 bases are TGCGCCAGCAGCCAAACGGGTCCCTTCTTAATGTACGAGCAGTACTTC.

This clonotype was seen many times. This chain connects TRBV7-2 to TRBJ2-2, with D tentatively TRBD2 (6 bases). CDR3 size: 15 residues. V was clipped by 5 bases and J by 5 bases, with 15 bases between them. Germline V CDR1 and CDR2: SGHTA, FQGNSA. CDR3 protein: CASSPRRGSTGELFF. The CDR3 nucleotides read TGTGCCAGCAGCCCGCGTCGGGGGAGTACCGGGGAGCTGTTTTTT.

This clonotype has only a few counts. V gene TRBV5-1 combines with J gene TRBJ2-7; TRBD2 matches 11 bases. This CDR3 is built from 15 residues. Germline CDR1 reads SGHRS; CDR2 reads YFSETQ. Trimming cost V 1 base and J 4 bases; bases outside gene matches: 4. The CDR3 bases are TGCGCCAGCAGCTTGCCTAGCGGGGGGATGTACGAGCAGTACTTC. Its translation is CASSLPSGGMYEQYF.

This clonotype was detected many times. The chain has TRBV20-1 and TRBJ1-5, with a tentative D call TRBD1 (5 bases). Per the germline V gene, CDR1 is DFQATT and CDR2 is SNEGSKA (reference sequence). V gave up 4 bases and J gave up 5 bases, with 12 bases separating them. There are 13 residues in the CDR3. CDR3 in amino acids: CSAKRGRDQPQHF. CDR3 coding DNA: TGCAGTGCTAAGAGGGGCAGGGATCAGCCCCAGCATTTT.

This clonotype was counted only a few times. This rearrangement joins TRBV19 to TRBJ1-1, with TRBD1 matching over 9 bases. From germline, CDR1 is LNHDA and CDR2 SQIVND (reference sequence). This CDR3 has 14 residues. J was trimmed by 5 bases and V by 4 bases; bases with no gene match: 5. The CDR3 protein is CASSRGQGMTEAFF. Here the CDR3 DNA reads TGTGCCAGTAGTAGGGGACAGGGAATGACTGAAGCTTTCTTT.

This clonotype was seen ten or more times. The rearrangement joins TRBV12-3 or TRBV12-4 to TRBJ1-2; D perhaps matches TRBD1 (5 bases). This CDR3 is built from 16 residues. Trimming stripped 0 bases from V and 4 bases from J, with 15 bases between. This CDR3 reads CASSLAVPDNTYGYTF. CDR3 nucleotide sequence: TGTGCCAGCAGTTTAGCAGTACCGGACAACACCTATGGCTACACCTTC.

This clonotype showed up many times. This chain connects TRBV20-1 to TRBJ1-2, with 7 positions matching TRBD1. The germline CDR1 and CDR2 sequences are DFQATT and SNEGSKA (reference sequence). The ends lost 0 bases at V and 7 bases at J; junction bases unmatched: 8. The CDR3 covers 14 residues. The CDR3 spells CSARDRKYRGGYTF. CDR3 in DNA: TGCAGTGCTAGAGATCGGAAGTACAGGGGTGGCTACACCTTC.

The sample holds a few counts of this clonotype. The chain has TRBV12-3 or TRBV12-4 and TRBJ1-1; D is possibly TRBD1 (5 bases). Trimming removed 2 bases from V and 7 bases from J, with 8 bases in between. This CDR3 is built from 12 residues. The CDR3 coding sequence is TGTGCCAGCAGTTTAATGCAGGGTGAAGCTTTCTTT. Protein product: CASSLMQGEAFF.

This clonotype occurred many times. This chain uses TRBV2 with TRBJ2-2, with D uncertain. This CDR3 region has 16 residues. From germline, CDR1 is SNHLY and CDR2 FYNNEI. V was cut by 0 bases and J by 1 base, with 9 bases left in between. CDR3 sequence: CASSEALNQNTGELFF. Written as DNA, the CDR3 is TGTGCCAGCAGTGAAGCGCTTAATCAGAACACCGGGGAGCTGTTTTTT. The whole variable domain, filled in from reference TRBV2 and TRBJ2-2, reads EPEVTQTPSHQVTQMGQEVILRCVPISNHLYFYWYRQILGQKVEFLVSFYNNEISEKSEIFDDQFSVERPDGSNFTLKIRSTKLEDSAMYFCASSEALNQNTGELFFGEGSRLTVL.

Remarks on this clonotype: A read error may explain this, as a much larger clone is one base away. J is TRBJ1-2 and V is TRBV6-2 or TRBV6-3; D uncertain. Germline-derived CDR1 and CDR2 are MNHEY and SVGEGT. The CDR3 totals 14 residues. The germline V and J ends were trimmed by 2 bases and 2 bases, with 9 bases remaining between them. CDR3 DNA sequence: TGTGCCAGCAGTTACGGAGGACCCAACTATGGCTACACCTTC. Protein sequence: CASSYGGPNYGYTF.

The sample holds many counts of this clonotype. The chain couples TRBV7-9 to TRBJ1-1; tentative D call: TRBD1 (6 bases). V was trimmed by 5 bases and J by 5 bases, leaving 18 bases between them. The CDR3 sequence is 15 residues long. CDR1 SEHNR and CDR2 FQNEAQ come from the germline V gene (reference sequence). The CDR3 region is CASSQSLQGRTEAFF. The CDR3 DNA follows: TGTGCCAGCAGCCAGAGCTTACAGGGACGGACTGAAGCTTTCTTT.

In this sample, this clonotype turned up many times. The J gene is TRBJ2-7, the V gene TRBV10-3; no clear D gene. Germline CDR1 ENHRY, CDR2 SYGVKD. The CDR3 is made up of 13 amino acids. V was shortened by 1 base and J by 3 bases, with 7 bases between the two germline ends. CDR3 nucleotide sequence: TGTGCCATCAGTGAGTTGGCTAGCTACGAGCAGTACTTC. Its translation: CAISELASYEQYF.

This clonotype has ten or more counts. The V gene is TRBV29-1, the J gene TRBJ1-2, with TRBD1 matching 8 bases. Germline assignment: CDR1 SQVTM and CDR2 ANQGSEA. J gave up 4 bases and V 6 bases, and 10 bases lay outside the gene matches. The CDR3 loop spans 14 amino acids. The CDR3 loop is CSVEPGQDPYGYTF. Written as DNA, the CDR3 is TGCAGCGTGGAACCGGGACAGGACCCCTATGGCTACACCTTC.

V usage is TRBV6-5 and J usage is TRBJ2-5; D is possibly TRBD1 (5 bases). This CDR3 has 14 amino acids. V lost 3 bases to trimming and J lost 12 bases, with 20 bases between them. Germline values: CDR1 MNHEY, CDR2 SVGAGI. As DNA, the CDR3 is TGTGCCAGCAGTTATCTCGTAAGGGGTGAGGCCAAGTACTTC. It encodes CASSYLVRGEAKYF.